The 5 T cell receptor beta chains below were found in one sample sequenced in a study of T cells in Graves' hyperthyroidism and ophthalmopathy. Template material for amplifying TCR beta CDR3 regions consisted of RNA transcripts. HTBI primers were employed in a first-round RT-PCR of the TCR CDR3. Each CDR3 protein is one row after TCRdb ran MiXCR on the multiplex PCR reads. The sample records about 680,000 distinct CDR3 sequences, roughly a third being singletons. Sequences were obtained from blood. These receptors all come from a woman between 35 and 50 years old with Graves' hyperthyroidism.

The chain links TRBV12-3 or TRBV12-4 to TRBJ1-3; perhaps TRBD1 as D (5 bases). This CDR3 comprises 16 residues. The CDR3 region is CASGLVYGTTGNTIYF. The CDR3 bases are TGTGCTAGTGGTTTGGTCTACGGGACCACTGGAAACACCATATATTTT.

V usage is TRBV7-2 and J usage is TRBJ2-7; possible D gene TRBD2, 5 bases. This CDR3 has 13 residues. V shed 8 bases and J shed 4 bases, with 15 bases lying between them. Germline CDR1 is SGHTA and CDR2 is FQGNSA. The CDR3 region has the DNA TGTGCCAGCCGGGAAGATCCAATGTACGAGCAGTACTTC. Translated: CASREDPMYEQYF.

The chain employs TRBV19 and TRBJ1-2; the match to TRBD1 covers 7 bases. This CDR3 has 13 residues. In germline, CDR1 is LNHDA, CDR2 SQIVND (reference sequence). Trimming cost V 4 bases and J 6 bases; bases outside gene matches: 5. The CDR3 spells CASSNLDRDGYTF. The CDR3 DNA is TGTGCCAGTAGTAATCTCGACAGGGATGGCTACACCTTC.

In this sample, this clonotype turned up many times. V gene TRBV10-3 combines with J gene TRBJ1-6; 8 bases are a match to TRBD1. J lost 4 bases, V lost 7 bases, and 6 bases had no gene match. This CDR3 has 15 residues. Germline CDR1 reads ENHRY; CDR2 reads SYGVKD. The CDR3 DNA sequence: TGTGCCATCACCCCAGGGGGCGCGTATAATTCACCCCTCCACTTT. As protein: CAITPGGAYNSPLHF.

This clonotype was counted at least ten times. CDR3 sequence (DNA): TGTGCCACCAGTGAAAATGACAGCGGCGAACAGCCCCAGCATTTT. Translating it yields CATSENDSGEQPQHF. J is TRBJ1-5 and V is TRBV24-1; possible D gene TRBD1, 5 bases. Per the germline V gene, CDR1 is KGHDR and CDR2 is SFDVKD. Trimming removed 4 bases at V and 7 bases at J, with 16 bases between. This CDR3 has 15 amino acids.